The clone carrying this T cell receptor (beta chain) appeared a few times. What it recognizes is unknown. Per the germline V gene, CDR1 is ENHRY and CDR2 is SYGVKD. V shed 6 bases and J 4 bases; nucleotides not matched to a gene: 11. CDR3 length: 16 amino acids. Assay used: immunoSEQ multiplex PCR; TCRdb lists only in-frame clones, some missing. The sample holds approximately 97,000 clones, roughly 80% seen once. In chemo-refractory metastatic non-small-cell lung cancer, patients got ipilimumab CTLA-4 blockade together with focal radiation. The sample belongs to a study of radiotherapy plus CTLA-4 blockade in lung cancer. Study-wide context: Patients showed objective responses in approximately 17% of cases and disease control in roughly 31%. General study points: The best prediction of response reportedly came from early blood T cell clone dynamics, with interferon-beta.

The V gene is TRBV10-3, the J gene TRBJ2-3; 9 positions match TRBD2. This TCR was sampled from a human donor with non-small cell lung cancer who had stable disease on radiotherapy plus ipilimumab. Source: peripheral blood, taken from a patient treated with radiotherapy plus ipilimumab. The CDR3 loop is CAISFAGGGRADTQYF. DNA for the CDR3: TGTGCCATCAGCTTCGCGGGGGGCGGGAGGGCAGATACGCAGTATTTT.